The clone carrying this TCR beta chain has just a few counts. Some clones are missing from TCRdb's copy, which holds only in-frame ones; the method was immunoSEQ multiplex PCR. The sample carries over 100,000 clones, 81% recorded once. This sample was taken from a study of blood T cell repertoires in COVID-19. Study background: PBMCs, B-cell-depleted T cells, or T cells provided the cDNA or gDNA that made up the material.

This TCR came from a woman aged 55-69 years with active or convalescent COVID-19. Sample: peripheral blood.

The CDR3 DNA sequence: TGTGCCAGCAGTCCCGGGACAGGGGAGCCTGTGAATCAGCCCCAGCATTTT. This sequence encodes CASSPGTGEPVNQPQHF. The gene calls are TRBV6-6 and TRBJ1-5; 10 bases line up with TRBD1. The germline V gene encodes CDR1 MNHNY and CDR2 SVGAGI (reference sequence). V was clipped by 5 bases and J by 4 bases; unmatched bases: 11. CDR3 length equals 17 residues.